One and the same sample provided the 14 T cell receptor beta chains below, sequenced in a study of cytomegalovirus exposure and HLA in healthy donors. This PCR relied on a set of 60 Vbeta primers and 13 Jbeta primers. Profiling relied on immunoSEQ multiplex PCR, and the TCRdb table lists in-frame clones only, not all of them. Of 150,000 to 200,000 clones listed, around four fifths are singletons. The source material was PBMCs. The receptors stem from a woman younger than 30 in good health and CMV-seronegative.

This chain connects TRBV4-1 to TRBJ1-4; D not certain. The V end was cut by 1 base, the J end by 8 bases, with 8 bases between. The CDR3 extends over 13 amino acids. Germline CDR1 and CDR2: MGHRA and YSYEKL. The CDR3 loop reads CASSQVRGEKLFF. The DNA of the CDR3 is TGCGCCAGCAGCCAAGTTCGAGGGGAAAAACTGTTTTTT.

The V gene is TRBV15, the J gene TRBJ1-4; the D gene is possibly TRBD1 (5 bases). V was clipped by 3 bases and J by 7 bases, with 12 bases between them. The CDR3 has 14 residues. The germline gives CDR1 LNHNV, CDR2 YYDKDF (reference sequence). The CDR3 region is CATSRRDSFEKLFF. CDR3 sequence (DNA): TGTGCCACCAGCAGGAGGGACTCCTTTGAAAAACTGTTTTTT.

The sample holds one count of this clone. The V and J genes are TRBV19 and TRBJ1-1; possibly TRBD1 for D (5 bases). The CDR3 has 14 amino acids. Germline V gene lookup returns CDR1 LNHDA and CDR2 SQIVND (reference sequence). Trimming cost V 6 bases and J 0 bases, with 11 bases left between them. CDR3: CASSPRQLNTEAFF. CDR3 bases: TGTGCCAGTAGCCCTAGACAGCTGAACACTGAAGCTTTCTTT.

This chain links TRBV5-6 with TRBJ2-5; 7 bases map to TRBD2. Judging by the DNA end, TRBJ2-7 fits better; the J call may be wrong. Germline V gene sequence: CDR1 SGHDT, CDR2 YYEEEE. The CDR3 has 15 residues. CDR3 DNA: TGTGCCAGCAGCTTGGTGGGGGAGGGCCCCTACGAGCAGTACTTC. Protein: CASSLVGEGPYEQYF.

V and J are TRBV18 and TRBJ2-7; D uncertain. The CDR3 loop spans 12 amino acids. CDR1 and CDR2 (germline): KGHSH, LQKENI. Trimming took 3 bases from V and 6 from J, leaving 9 bases between them. CDR3 sequence reads: CASSPAGLEQYF. The CDR3 region has the DNA TGTGCCAGCTCACCTGCTGGCCTCGAGCAGTACTTC.

CDR3 loop: CASSFAPGYFVVGYTF. CDR3 nucleotides: TGTGCCAGCAGTTTCGCCCCTGGTTATTTTGTAGTGGGCTACACCTTC. The genes are TRBV6-5 and TRBJ1-2; D ambiguous. From germline, CDR1 is MNHEY and CDR2 SVGAGI. Deletions cut 4 bases from V and 8 bases from J, with 23 bases between. The CDR3 runs to 16 residues.

J is TRBJ2-1 and V is TRBV19, with 12 bases aligning to TRBD2. The CDR3 length is 15 residues. Germline CDR1 LNHDA, CDR2 SQIVND (reference sequence). J gave up 6 bases and V 7 bases, and 7 bases lay outside the gene matches. Written as DNA, the CDR3 is TGTGCCAGTACCCCGACTAGCGGGGGACCCAATGAGCAGTTCTTC. This sequence encodes CASTPTSGGPNEQFF. The entire variable domain, with the rest obtained from reference TRBV19 and TRBJ2-1, is as follows: DGGITQSPKYLFRKEGQNVTLSCEQNLNHDAMYWYRQDPGQGLRLIYYSQIVNDFQKGDIAEGYSVSREKKESFPLTVTSAQKNPTAFYLCASTPTSGGPNEQFFGPGTRLTVL.

The table lists this clone with a count of one. This sequence joins TRBV6-1 and TRBJ2-7, with a possible D match to TRBD1 (7 bases). Germline CDR1 and CDR2: MNHNS and SASEGT. Trimming shortened V by 2 bases and J by 7 bases, and 18 bases separated the two germline ends. The CDR3 is 15 residues long. The CDR3 is CASSEIYRGGWEQYF. The CDR3 DNA reads TGTGCCAGCAGTGAAATTTACAGGGGAGGATGGGAGCAGTACTTC.

The chain couples TRBV9 to TRBJ1-6; D remains unclear. The CDR3 is 13 amino acids. Trimming removed 0 bases at V and 7 bases at J, with 5 bases between. Per germline, CDR1 SGDLS and CDR2 YYNGEE. In DNA, the CDR3 is TGTGCCAGCAGCGTAGATCGGAATTCACCCCTCCACTTT. Translating it yields CASSVDRNSPLHF.

The chain combines TRBV5-4 with TRBJ2-3; D perhaps matches TRBD1 (6 bases). The CDR3 extends over 13 amino acids. Germline CDR1 SGHNT, CDR2 YYREEE (reference sequence). Trimming removed 7 bases from V and 6 bases from J, with 15 bases in between. This chain's CDR3 is CASAKAQGDTQYF. The CDR3 coding sequence is TGTGCCAGCGCAAAAGCTCAGGGGGATACGCAGTATTTT.

This clone was seen a few times. V usage is TRBV21-1 and J usage is TRBJ1-2; the table assigns TRBD1, which was not confirmed against the DNA. TRBV21-1 is a documented pseudogene. The CDR3 is 14 amino acids. Here the CDR3 reads CASSQRQGVGGYTF. The CDR3 DNA follows: TGTGCCAGCAGCCAGAGACAGGGCGTAGGAGGCTACACCTTC.

The CDR3 reads CASSPGLAGVETQYF. CDR3 bases: TGTGCCAGCAGCCCGGGACTAGCGGGAGTAGAGACCCAGTACTTC. The rearrangement joins TRBV9 to TRBJ2-5; 14 bases align to TRBD2. Trimming took 4 bases from V and 4 from J; bases not matched to a gene: 3. Germline V gene lookup returns CDR1 SGDLS and CDR2 YYNGEE. The CDR3 contains 15 residues.

This chain uses TRBV7-8 with TRBJ2-1, with no clear D. Looked up from germline, CDR1 is SGHVS and CDR2 is FQNEAQ. V lost 5 bases to trimming and J lost 3 bases, with 17 bases between them. The CDR3 contains 16 residues. CDR3 nucleotide sequence: TGTGCCAGCAGCCCTCGGGTAGTAGAAGGCTACAATGAGCAGTTCTTC. Protein product: CASSPRVVEGYNEQFF.

The chain combines TRBV28 with TRBJ2-1; D is uncertain. The CDR3 contains 14 residues. Per the germline V gene, CDR1 is MDHEN and CDR2 is SYDVKM. Trimming cost V 6 bases and J 0 bases, with 9 bases left between them. The CDR3 DNA follows: TGTGCCAGCAGATTGGAGAGCTCCTACAATGAGCAGTTCTTC. It codes for CASRLESSYNEQFF. The full variable domain, rest sourced from reference TRBV28 and TRBJ2-1, is DVKVTQSSRYLVKRTGEKVFLECVQDMDHENMFWYRQDPGLGLRLIYFSYDVKMKEKGDIPEGYSVSREKKERFSLILESASTNQTSMYLCASRLESSYNEQFFGPGTRLTVL.